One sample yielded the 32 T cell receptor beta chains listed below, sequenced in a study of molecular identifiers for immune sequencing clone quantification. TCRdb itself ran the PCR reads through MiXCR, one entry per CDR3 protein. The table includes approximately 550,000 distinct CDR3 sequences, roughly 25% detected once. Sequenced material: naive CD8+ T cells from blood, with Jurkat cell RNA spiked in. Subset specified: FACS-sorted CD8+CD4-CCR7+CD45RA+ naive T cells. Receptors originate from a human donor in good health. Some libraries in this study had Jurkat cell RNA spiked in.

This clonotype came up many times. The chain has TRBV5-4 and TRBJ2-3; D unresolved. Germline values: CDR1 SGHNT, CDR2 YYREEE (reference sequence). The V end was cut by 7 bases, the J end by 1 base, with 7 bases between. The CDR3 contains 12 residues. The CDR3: CASGEGTDTQYF. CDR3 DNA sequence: TGTGCCAGCGGGGAAGGCACAGATACGCAGTATTTT.

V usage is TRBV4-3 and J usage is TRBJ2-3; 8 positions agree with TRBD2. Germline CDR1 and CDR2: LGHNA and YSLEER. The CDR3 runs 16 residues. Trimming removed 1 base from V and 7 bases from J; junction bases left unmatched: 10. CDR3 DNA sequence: TGCGCCAGCAGCCAAGTCCTGGCGGGGGGACGAAATACGCAGTATTTT. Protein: CASSQVLAGGRNTQYF.

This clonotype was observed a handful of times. This chain's CDR3 is CASTHGQPFANTGELFF. The CDR3 nucleotides are TGTGCCAGCACCCATGGACAGCCCTTCGCGAACACCGGGGAGCTGTTTTTT. This chain joins TRBV6-2 or TRBV6-3 and TRBJ2-2; perhaps TRBD1 as D (6 bases). CDR1 and CDR2 (germline): MNHEY, SVGEGT. Trimming stripped 7 bases from V and 0 bases from J, with 18 bases between. The CDR3 extends over 17 amino acids.

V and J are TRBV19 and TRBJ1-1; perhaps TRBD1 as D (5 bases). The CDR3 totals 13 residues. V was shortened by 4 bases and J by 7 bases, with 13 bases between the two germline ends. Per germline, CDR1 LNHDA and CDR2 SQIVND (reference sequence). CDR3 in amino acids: CASSTSGPNEAFF. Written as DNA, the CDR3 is TGTGCCAGTAGTACTTCAGGGCCGAATGAAGCTTTCTTT.

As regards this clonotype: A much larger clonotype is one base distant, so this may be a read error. The CDR3 DNA is TGCAGGGCATGGGGAGGTACTGAAGCTTTCTTT. It translates to CRAWGGTEAFF. The V and J genes are TRBV20-1 and TRBJ1-1, with D unresolved. The V gene's germline CDR1 is DFQATT and CDR2 SNEGSKA (reference sequence). The CDR3 runs 11 residues.

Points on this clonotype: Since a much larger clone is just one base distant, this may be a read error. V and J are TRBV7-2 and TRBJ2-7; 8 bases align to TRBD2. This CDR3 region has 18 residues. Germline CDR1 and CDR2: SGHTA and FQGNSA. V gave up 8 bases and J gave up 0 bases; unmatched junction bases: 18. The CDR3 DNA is TGTGCCAGCGGCTGGACGGCCCAAGCTAGCGGGCACTCCTACGAGCAGTACTTC. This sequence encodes CASGWTAQASGHSYEQYF.

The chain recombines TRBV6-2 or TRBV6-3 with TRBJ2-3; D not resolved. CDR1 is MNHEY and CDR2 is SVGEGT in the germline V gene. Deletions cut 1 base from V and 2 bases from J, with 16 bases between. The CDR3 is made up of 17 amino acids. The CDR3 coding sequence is TGTGCCAGCAGTTACTACGCCGCCGACTTCATCACAGATACGCAGTATTTT. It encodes CASSYYAADFITDTQYF.

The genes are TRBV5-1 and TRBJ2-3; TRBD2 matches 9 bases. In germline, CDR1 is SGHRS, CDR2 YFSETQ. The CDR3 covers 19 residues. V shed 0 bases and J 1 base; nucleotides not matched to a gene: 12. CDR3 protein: CASSLDVRGSSGGTDTQYF. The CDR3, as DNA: TGCGCCAGCAGCTTGGATGTTCGGGGTTCTAGCGGGGGCACAGATACGCAGTATTTT.

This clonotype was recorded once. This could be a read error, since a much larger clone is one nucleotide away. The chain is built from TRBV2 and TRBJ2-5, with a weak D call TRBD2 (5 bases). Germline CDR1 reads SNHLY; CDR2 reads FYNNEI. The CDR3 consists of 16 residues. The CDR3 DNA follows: TGTGCCAGCAGTGAAGAGGTAGCGAGATTTCAAGGGACCCAGTACTTC. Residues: CASSEEVARFQGTQYF.

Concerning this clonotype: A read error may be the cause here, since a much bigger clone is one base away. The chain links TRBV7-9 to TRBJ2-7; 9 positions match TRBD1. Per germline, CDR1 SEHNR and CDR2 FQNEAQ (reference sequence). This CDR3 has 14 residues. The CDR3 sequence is CVSSSRDRDYEQYF. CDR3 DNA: TGTGTCAGCAGCTCAAGGGACAGGGACTACGAGCAGTACTTC. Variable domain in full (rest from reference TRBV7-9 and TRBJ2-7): DTGVSQNPRHKITKRGQNVTFRCDPISEHNRLYWYRQTLGQGPEFLTYFQNEAQLEKSRLLSDRFSAERPKGSFSTLEIQRTEQGDSAMYLCVSSSRDRDYEQYFGPGTRLTVT.

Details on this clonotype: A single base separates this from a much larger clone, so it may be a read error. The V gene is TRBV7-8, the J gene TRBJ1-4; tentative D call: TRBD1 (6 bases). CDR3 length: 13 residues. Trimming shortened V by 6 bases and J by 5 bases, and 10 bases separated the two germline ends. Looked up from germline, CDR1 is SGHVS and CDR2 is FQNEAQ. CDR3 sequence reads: CASSHRENEKLFF. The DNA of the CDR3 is TGTGCCAGCAGTCACAGGGAAAATGAAAAACTGTTTTTT.

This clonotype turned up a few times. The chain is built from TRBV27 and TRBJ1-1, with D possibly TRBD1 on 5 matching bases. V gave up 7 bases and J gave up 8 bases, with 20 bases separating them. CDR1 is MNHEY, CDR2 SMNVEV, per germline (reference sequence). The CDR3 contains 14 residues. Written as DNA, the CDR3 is TGTGCCAGCACTCTTAGGGGAGGACAAACAGAAGCTTTCTTT. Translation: CASTLRGGQTEAFF.

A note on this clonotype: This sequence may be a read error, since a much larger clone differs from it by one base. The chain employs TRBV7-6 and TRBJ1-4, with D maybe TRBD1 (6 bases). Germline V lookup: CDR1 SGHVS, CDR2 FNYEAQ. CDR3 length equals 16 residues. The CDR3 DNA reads TGTTCCAGCAGCCCCGCACAGGGTGCATCTAATGAAAAACTGTTTTTT. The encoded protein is CSSSPAQGASNEKLFF. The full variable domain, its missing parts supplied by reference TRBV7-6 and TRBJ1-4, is GAGVSQSPRYKVTKRGQDVALRCDPISGHVSLYWYRQALGQGPEFLTYFNYEAQQDKSGLPNDRFSAERPEGSISTLTIQRTEQRDSAMYRCSSSPAQGASNEKLFFGSGTQLSVL.

The CDR3 DNA is TGCGCCAGCAGCCAAGATGTAGCGGGAGGGCCCTACGAGCAGTACTTC. Its protein is CASSQDVAGGPYEQYF. The chain carries TRBV4-3 and TRBJ2-7, with 11 bases lining up with TRBD2. CDR1 LGHNA and CDR2 YSLEER come from the germline V gene. CDR3 length: 16 amino acids. Trimming took 0 bases from V and 2 from J; bases not matched to a gene: 3.

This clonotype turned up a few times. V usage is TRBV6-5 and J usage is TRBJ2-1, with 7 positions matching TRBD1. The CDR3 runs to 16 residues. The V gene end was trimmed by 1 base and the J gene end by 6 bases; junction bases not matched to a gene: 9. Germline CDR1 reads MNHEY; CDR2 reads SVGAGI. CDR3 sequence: CASSYYKRGRLNEQFF. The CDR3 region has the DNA TGTGCCAGCAGTTACTATAAGAGGGGGCGCCTCAATGAGCAGTTCTTC.

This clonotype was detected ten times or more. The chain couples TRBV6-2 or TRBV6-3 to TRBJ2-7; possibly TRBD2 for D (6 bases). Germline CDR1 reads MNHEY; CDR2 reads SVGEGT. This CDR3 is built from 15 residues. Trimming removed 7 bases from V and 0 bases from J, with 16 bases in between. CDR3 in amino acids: CASTIGTHSSYEQYF. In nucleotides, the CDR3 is TGTGCCAGCACCATCGGGACTCACAGCTCCTACGAGCAGTACTTC.

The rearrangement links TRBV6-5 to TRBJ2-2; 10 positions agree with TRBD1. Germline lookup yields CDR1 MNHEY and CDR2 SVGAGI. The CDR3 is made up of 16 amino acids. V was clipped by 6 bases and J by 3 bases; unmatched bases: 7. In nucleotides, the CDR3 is TGTGCCAGCAGGACGACGGGACAGGGGTACACCGGGGAGCTGTTTTTT. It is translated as CASRTTGQGYTGELFF.

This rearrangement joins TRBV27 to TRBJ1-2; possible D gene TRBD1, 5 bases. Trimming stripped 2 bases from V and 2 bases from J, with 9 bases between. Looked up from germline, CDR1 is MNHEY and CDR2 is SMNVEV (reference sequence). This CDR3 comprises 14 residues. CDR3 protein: CASSLTGLNYGYTF. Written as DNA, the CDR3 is TGTGCCAGCAGTTTAACAGGACTAAACTATGGCTACACCTTC.

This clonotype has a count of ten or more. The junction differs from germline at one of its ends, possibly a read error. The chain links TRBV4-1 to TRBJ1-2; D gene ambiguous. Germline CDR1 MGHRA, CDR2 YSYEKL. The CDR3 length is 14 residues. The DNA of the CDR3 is TGCGCCAGCAGCCAAGACAGTACCAACTCTGGCTACACCTTC. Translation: CASSQDSTNSGYTF.

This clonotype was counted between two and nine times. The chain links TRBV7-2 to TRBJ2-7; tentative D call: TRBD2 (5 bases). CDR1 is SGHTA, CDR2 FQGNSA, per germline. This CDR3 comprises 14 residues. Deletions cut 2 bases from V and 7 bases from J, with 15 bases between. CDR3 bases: TGTGCCAGCAGCTTATTAGATCCCCCGGGGGAGCAGTACTTC. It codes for CASSLLDPPGEQYF.

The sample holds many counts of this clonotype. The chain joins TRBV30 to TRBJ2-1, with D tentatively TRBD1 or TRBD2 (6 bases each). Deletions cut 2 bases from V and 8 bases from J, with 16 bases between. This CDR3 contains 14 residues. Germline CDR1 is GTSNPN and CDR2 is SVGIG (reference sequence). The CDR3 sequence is CAWSYEGGWDEQFF. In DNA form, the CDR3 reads TGTGCCTGGAGTTACGAGGGGGGATGGGATGAGCAGTTCTTC.

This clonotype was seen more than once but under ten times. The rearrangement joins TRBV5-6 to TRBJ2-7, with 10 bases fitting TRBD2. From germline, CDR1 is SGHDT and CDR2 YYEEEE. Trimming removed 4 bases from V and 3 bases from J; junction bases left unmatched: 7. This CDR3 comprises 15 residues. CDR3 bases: TGTGCCAGCAGCGACGGACTAGCGGATTTCTACGAGCAGTACTTC. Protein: CASSDGLADFYEQYF.

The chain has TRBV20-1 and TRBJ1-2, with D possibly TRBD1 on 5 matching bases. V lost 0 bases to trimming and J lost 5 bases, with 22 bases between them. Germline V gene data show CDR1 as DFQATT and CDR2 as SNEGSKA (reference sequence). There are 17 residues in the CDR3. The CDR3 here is CSARDLGTPGSGYGYTF. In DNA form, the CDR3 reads TGCAGTGCTAGAGACCTTGGGACCCCCGGCTCTGGATATGGCTACACCTTC.

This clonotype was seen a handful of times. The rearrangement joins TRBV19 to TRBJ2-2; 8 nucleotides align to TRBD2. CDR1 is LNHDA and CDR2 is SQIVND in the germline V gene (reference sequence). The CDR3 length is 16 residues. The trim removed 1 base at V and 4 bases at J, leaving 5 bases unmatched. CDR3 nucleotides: TGTGCCAGTAGTATAGTAGAGCGGGGGATCACCGGGGAGCTGTTTTTT. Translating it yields CASSIVERGITGELFF.

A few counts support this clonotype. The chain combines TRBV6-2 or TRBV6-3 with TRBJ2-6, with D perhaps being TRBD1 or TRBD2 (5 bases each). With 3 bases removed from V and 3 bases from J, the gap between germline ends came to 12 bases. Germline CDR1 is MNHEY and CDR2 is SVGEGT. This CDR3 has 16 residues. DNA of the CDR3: TGTGCCAGCAGTTATCTGGCAGGGAGTGGGGCCAACGTCCTGACTTTC. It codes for CASSYLAGSGANVLTF.

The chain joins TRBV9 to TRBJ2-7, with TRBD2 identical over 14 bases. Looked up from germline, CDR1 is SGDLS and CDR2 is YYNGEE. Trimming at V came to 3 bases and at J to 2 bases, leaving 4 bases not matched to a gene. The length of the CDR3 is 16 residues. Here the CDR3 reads CASSEGLAGVAYEQYF. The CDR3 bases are TGTGCCAGCAGCGAGGGACTAGCGGGAGTTGCCTACGAGCAGTACTTC. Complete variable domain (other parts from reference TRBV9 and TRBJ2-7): DSGVTQTPKHLITATGQRVTLRCSPRSGDLSVYWYQQSLDQGLQFLIQYYNGEERAKGNILERFSAQQFPDLHSELNLSSLELGDSALYFCASSEGLAGVAYEQYFGPGTRLTVT.

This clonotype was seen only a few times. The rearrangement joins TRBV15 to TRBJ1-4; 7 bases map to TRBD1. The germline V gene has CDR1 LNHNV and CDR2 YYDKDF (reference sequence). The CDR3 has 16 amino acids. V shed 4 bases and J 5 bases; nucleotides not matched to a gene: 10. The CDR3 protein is CATSIIGDSLNEKLFF. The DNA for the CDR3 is TGTGCCACCAGCATTATAGGGGACAGCCTGAATGAAAAACTGTTTTTT.

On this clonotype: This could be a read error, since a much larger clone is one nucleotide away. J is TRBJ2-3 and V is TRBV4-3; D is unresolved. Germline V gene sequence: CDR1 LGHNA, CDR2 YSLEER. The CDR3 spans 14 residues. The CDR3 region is CASSQDRGEDAQYF. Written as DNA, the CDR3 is TGCGCCAGCAGCCAAGACCGTGGGGAAGATGCGCAGTATTTT.

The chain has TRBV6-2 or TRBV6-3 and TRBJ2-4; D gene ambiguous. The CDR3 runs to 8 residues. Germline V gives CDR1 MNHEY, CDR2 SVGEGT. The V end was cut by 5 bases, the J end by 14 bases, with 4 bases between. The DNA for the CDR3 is TGTGCCAGCAGTCAGAAGTACTTC. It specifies CASSQKYF.

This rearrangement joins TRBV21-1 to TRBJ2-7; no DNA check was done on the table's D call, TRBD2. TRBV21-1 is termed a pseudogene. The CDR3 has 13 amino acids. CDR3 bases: TGTGCCAGCAGCAGGGTGGGAGGCCACGAGCAGTACTTC. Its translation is CASSRVGGHEQYF.

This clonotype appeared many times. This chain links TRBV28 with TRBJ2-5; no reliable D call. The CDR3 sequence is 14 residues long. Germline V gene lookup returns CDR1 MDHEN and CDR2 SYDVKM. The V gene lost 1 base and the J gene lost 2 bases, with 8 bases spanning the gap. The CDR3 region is CASSLFTGQETQYF. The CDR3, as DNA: TGTGCCAGCAGTTTATTCACCGGACAAGAGACCCAGTACTTC.

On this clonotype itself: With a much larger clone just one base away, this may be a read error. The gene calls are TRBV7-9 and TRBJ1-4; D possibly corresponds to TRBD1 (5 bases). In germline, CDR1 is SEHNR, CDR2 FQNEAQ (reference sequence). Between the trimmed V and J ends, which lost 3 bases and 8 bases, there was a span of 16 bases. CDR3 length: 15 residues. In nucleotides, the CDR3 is TGTGCCAGCAGCTTGGTGACAGAGCTACTGGAAAAACTGTTTTTT. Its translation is CASSLVTELLEKLFF.